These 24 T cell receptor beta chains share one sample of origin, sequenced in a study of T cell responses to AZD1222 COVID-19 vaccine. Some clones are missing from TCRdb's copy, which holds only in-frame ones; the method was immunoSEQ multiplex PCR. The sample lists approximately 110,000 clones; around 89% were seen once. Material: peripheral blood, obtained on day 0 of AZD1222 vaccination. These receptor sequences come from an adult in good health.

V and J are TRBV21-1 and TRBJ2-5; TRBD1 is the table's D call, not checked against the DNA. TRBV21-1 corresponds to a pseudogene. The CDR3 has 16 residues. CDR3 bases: TGTGCCAGCAGTTTAATGGACAGGACCCGCGGAAGGACCCAGTACTTC. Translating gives CASSLMDRTRGRTQYF.

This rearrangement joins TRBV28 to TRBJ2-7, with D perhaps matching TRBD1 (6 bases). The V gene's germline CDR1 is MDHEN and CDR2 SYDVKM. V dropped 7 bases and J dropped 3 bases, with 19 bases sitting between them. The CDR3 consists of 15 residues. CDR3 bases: TGTGCCAGCATTAACCCAGGGGCCACCTTCTACGAGCAGTACTTC. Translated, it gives CASINPGATFYEQYF.

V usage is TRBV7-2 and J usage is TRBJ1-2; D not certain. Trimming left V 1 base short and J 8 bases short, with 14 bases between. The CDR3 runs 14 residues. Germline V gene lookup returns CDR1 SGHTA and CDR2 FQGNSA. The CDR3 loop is CASSLDNSVGGYTF. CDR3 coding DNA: TGTGCCAGCAGCTTAGACAACTCGGTAGGCGGCTACACCTTC.

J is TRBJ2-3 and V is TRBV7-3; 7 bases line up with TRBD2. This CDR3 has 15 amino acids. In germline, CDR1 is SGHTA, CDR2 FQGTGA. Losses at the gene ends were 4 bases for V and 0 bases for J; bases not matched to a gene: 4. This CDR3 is CASSSKAGSTDTQYF. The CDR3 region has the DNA TGTGCCAGCAGCTCTAAAGCGGGGAGCACAGATACGCAGTATTTT.

CDR3 DNA: TGTGCTAGTGCCCTGGGGATAGGCGGGGAGCTGTTTTTT. Translated: CASALGIGGELFF. The chain recombines TRBV12-5 with TRBJ2-2; no clear D. CDR1 is LGHNT, CDR2 FRNRAP, per germline. The CDR3 is made up of 13 amino acids. Trimming shortened V by 7 bases and J by 7 bases, and 13 bases separated the two germline ends.

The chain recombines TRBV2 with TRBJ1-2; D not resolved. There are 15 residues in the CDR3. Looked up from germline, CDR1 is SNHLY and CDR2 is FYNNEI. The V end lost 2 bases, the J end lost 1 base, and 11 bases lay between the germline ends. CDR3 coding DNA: TGTGCCAGCAGTGAACTGGGAAGGAGTAACTATGGCTACACCTTC. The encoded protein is CASSELGRSNYGYTF.

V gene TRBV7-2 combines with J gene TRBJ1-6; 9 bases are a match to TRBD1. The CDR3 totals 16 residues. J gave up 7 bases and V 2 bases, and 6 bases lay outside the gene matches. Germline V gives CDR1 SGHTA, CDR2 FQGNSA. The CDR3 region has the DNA TGTGCCAGCAGCTTATTTCCCGGGACAGGGAATTCACCCCTCCACTTT. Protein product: CASSLFPGTGNSPLHF.

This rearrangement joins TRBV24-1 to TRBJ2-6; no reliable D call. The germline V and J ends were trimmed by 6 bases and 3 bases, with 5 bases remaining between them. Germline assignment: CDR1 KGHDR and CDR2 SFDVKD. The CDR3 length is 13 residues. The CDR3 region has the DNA TGTGCCACCAGTTCTGGTGGGGCCAACGTCCTGACTTTC. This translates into CATSSGGANVLTF.

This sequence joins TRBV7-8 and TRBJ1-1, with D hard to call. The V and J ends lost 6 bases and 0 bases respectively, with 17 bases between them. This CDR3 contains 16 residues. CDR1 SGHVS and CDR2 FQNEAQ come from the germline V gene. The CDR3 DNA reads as TGTGCCAGCAGGGGGTCGGGATGGGATATGAACACTGAAGCTTTCTTT. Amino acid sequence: CASRGSGWDMNTEAFF.

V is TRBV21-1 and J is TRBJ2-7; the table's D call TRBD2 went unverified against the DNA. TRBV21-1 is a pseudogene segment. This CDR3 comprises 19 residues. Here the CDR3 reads CASSRKGRASGLRAYEQYF. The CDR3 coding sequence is TGTGCCAGCAGCCGAAAAGGAAGGGCTAGCGGGCTGAGGGCCTACGAGCAGTACTTC.

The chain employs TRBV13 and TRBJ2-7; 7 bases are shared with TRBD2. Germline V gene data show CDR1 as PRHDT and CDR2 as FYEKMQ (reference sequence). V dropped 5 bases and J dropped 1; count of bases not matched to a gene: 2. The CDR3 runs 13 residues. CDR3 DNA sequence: TGTGCCAGCAGCCCACTAGCGTCCTACGAGCAGTACTTC. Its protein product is CASSPLASYEQYF. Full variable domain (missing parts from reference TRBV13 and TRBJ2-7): AAGVIQSPRHLIKEKRETATLKCYPIPRHDTVYWYQQGPGQDPQFLISFYEKMQSDKGSIPDRFSAQQFSDYHSELNMSSLELGDSALYFCASSPLASYEQYFGPGTRLTVT.

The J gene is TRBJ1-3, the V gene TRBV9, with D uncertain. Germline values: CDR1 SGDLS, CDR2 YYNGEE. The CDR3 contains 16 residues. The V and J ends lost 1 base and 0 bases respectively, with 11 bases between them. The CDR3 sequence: CASSVSGTTSGNTIYF. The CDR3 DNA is TGTGCCAGCAGCGTATCGGGTACAACCTCTGGAAACACCATATATTTT.

The CDR3 is CSVGLGGLPNTEAFF. CDR3 sequence (DNA): TGCAGCGTTGGCCTCGGGGGGTTACCGAACACTGAAGCTTTCTTT. The J gene is TRBJ1-1, the V gene TRBV29-1, with a tentative D call TRBD1 (5 bases). Germline V gene sequence: CDR1 SQVTM, CDR2 ANQGSEA. There are 15 residues in the CDR3. The V and J ends lost 4 bases and 1 base respectively, with 16 bases between them.

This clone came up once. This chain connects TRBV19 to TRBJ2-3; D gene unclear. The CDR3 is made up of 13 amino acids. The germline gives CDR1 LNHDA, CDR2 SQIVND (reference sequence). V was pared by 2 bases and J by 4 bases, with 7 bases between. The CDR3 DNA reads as TGTGCCAGTAGTATACTAGGGCCAGATACGCAGTATTTT. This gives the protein CASSILGPDTQYF. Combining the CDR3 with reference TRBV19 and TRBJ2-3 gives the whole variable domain DGGITQSPKYLFRKEGQNVTLSCEQNLNHDAMYWYRQDPGQGLRLIYYSQIVNDFQKGDIAEGYSVSREKKESFPLTVTSAQKNPTAFYLCASSILGPDTQYFGPGTRLTVL.

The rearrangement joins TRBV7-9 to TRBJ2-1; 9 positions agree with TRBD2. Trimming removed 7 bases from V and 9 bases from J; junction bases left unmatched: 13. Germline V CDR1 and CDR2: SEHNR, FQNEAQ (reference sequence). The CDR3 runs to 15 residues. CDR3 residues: CASTPRGLAFSEQFF. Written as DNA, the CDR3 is TGTGCCAGCACCCCTCGGGGACTAGCATTTAGTGAGCAGTTCTTC.

The CDR3 sequence is CSAGLAGAYEQYF. The CDR3 coding sequence is TGCAGCGCTGGACTAGCGGGCGCCTACGAGCAGTACTTC. This rearrangement joins TRBV29-1 to TRBJ2-7; 11 nucleotides line up with TRBD2. Germline V gene lookup returns CDR1 SQVTM and CDR2 ANQGSEA. There are 13 residues in the CDR3. Trimming removed 7 bases from V and 2 bases from J; junction bases left unmatched: 4.

As DNA, the CDR3 is TGTGCCAGCAGCGCTCTGGGACTAGCGGTCTACAATGAGCAGTTCTTC. This gives the protein CASSALGLAVYNEQFF. This chain links TRBV9 with TRBJ2-1; 11 nucleotides agree with TRBD2. With V trimmed by 3 bases and J by 3 bases, 5 bases remained unmatched. This CDR3 is built from 16 residues. Germline CDR1 and CDR2: SGDLS and YYNGEE.

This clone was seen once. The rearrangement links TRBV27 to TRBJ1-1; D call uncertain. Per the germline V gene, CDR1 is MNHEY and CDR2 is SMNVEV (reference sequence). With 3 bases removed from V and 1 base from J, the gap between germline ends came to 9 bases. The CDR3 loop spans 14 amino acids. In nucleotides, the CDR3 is TGTGCCAGCAGTTTTGCAGCTCGGAACACTGAAGCTTTCTTT. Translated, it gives CASSFAARNTEAFF.

Here the CDR3 DNA reads TGTGCCAGCAGCGCCGAGGGGTTCACCTCTGGAAACACCATATATTTT. Its translation is CASSAEGFTSGNTIYF. This chain uses TRBV9 with TRBJ1-3; D possibly corresponds to TRBD1 (5 bases). Trimming removed 3 bases at V and 0 bases at J, with 13 bases between. The length of the CDR3 is 16 residues. The germline gives CDR1 SGDLS, CDR2 YYNGEE.

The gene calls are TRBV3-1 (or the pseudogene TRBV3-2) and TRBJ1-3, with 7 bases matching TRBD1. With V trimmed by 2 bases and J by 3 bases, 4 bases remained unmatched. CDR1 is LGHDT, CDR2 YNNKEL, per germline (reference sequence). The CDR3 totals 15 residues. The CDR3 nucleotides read TGTGCCAGCAGCCAACAACAGGGGCTTGGAAACACCATATATTTT. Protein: CASSQQQGLGNTIYF.

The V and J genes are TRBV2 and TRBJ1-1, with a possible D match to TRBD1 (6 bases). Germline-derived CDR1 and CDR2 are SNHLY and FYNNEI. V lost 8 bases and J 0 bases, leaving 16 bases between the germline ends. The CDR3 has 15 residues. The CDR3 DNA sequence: TGTGCCAGCCGAATTGTAGGGGGTATGAACACTGAAGCTTTCTTT. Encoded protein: CASRIVGGMNTEAFF.

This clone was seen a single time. The DNA for the CDR3 is TGTGCCAGCAGTTTTCCCCCGGGACTAGCGGGAGGGTACAATGAGCAGTTCTTC. It encodes CASSFPPGLAGGYNEQFF. This chain connects TRBV28 to TRBJ2-1, with 16 positions matching TRBD2. Germline assignment: CDR1 MDHEN and CDR2 SYDVKM. The CDR3 extends over 18 amino acids. Germline trimming cut 3 bases from V and 4 bases from J; bases unmatched to any gene: 6.

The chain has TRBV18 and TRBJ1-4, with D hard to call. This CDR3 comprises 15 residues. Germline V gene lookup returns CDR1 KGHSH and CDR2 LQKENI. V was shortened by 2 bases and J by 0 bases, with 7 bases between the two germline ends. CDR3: CASSPNIATNEKLFF. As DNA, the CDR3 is TGTGCCAGCTCACCAAACATTGCAACTAATGAAAAACTGTTTTTT.

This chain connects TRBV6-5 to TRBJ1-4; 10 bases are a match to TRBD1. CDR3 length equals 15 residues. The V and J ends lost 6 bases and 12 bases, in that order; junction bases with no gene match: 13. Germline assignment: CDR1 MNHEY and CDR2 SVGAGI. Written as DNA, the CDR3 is TGTGCCAGCAGCGGGGGTGACAGGGGGCTTGGTGAACTGTTTTTT. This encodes CASSGGDRGLGELFF.